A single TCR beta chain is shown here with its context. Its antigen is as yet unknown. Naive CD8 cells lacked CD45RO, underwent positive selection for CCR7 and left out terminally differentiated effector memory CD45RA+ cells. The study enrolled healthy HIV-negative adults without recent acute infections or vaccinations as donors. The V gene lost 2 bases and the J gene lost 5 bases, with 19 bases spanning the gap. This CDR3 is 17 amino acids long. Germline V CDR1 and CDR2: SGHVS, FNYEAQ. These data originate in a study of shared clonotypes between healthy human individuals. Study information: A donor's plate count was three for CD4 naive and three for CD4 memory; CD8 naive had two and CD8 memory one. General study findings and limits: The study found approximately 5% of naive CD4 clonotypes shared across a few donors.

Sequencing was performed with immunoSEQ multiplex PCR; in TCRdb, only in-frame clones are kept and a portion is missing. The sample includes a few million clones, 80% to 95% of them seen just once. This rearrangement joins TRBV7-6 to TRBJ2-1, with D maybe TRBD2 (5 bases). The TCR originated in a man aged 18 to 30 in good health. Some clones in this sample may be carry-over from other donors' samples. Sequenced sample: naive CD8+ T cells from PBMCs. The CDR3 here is CASSLLLGRVLHNEQFF. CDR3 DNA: TGTGCCAGCAGCTTATTGCTCGGGCGGGTGTTACACAATGAGCAGTTCTTC.